This T cell receptor beta chain emerged from a study of blood T cell repertoires in COVID-19. At the level of the study: COVID-19 samples collected from the United States, Italy and Spain covered acute and convalescent phases. T cells, B-cell-depleted T cells, or PBMCs supplied cDNA or gDNA.

This clone was found once. This CDR3 has 15 amino acids. Germline CDR1 LNHDA, CDR2 SQIVND (reference sequence). V lost 7 bases and J 0 bases, leaving 13 bases between the germline ends. As processed by the authors: Scientists estimated how many nucleated cells there were by amplifying reference gene primers. Method: immunoSEQ multiplex PCR; TCRdb's copy keeps in-frame clones and lacks some. V and J calls and clone size come straight from that table; D and trimming were deduced from the DNA. The sample includes more than 90,000 clones, around 90% seen only once; the top ten take roughly 8.2%. The chain uses TRBV19 and TRBJ1-5; possible D gene TRBD1, 5 bases. Material for sequencing was peripheral blood. The TCR was taken from a human donor in a cohort sampled during active COVID-19. The CDR3 bases are TGTGCCAGTACCTCTAGACAGCATAGCAATCAGCCCCAGCATTTT. It yields the protein CASTSRQHSNQPQHF.